This entry describes one T cell receptor (beta chain). Antigen unknown. It was at deep level that the assay was run. Investigators spread the genomic DNA of each subset evenly over several immunoSEQ plates. Repertoires were generated with immunoSEQ multiplex PCR, while TCRdb's copy carries only in-frame clones and drops some. The sample lists about 560,000 clones; roughly 72% were seen once. This CDR3 spans 16 amino acids. Germline CDR1 is MRHNA and CDR2 is SNTAGT. The V gene lost 3 bases and the J gene lost 2 bases, with 15 bases spanning the gap. The entry originates in a study of shared clonotypes between healthy human individuals. Points from the study as a whole: Only blood was sampled; tissue repertoires likely differ.

Sequenced sample: PBMCs. V usage is TRBV6-4 and J usage is TRBJ2-3; D might be TRBD1 (6 bases). The sequence derives from a woman between 35 and 50 years old in good health. Some clones in this sample may be carry-over from other donors' samples. The CDR3 bases are TGTGCCAGCAGTGAACTGGGACAAAACGACACAGATACGCAGTATTTT. Translated, it gives CASSELGQNDTDTQYF.